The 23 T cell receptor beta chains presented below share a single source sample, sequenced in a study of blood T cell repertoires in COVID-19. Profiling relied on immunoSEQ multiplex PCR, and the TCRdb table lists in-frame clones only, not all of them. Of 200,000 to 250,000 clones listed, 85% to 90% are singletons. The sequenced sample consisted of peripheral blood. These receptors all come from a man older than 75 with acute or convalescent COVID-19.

The CDR3 nucleotides read TGTGCCAGCATAAGTACTAACGCCTACGAGCAGTACGTC. Encoded protein: CASISTNAYEQYV. The chain couples TRBV5-8 to TRBJ2-7, with D hard to call. Germline V CDR1 and CDR2: SGHTS, YDEGEE. Trimming pared 6 bases from V and 2 bases from J, leaving 12 bases between. The CDR3 runs to 13 residues.

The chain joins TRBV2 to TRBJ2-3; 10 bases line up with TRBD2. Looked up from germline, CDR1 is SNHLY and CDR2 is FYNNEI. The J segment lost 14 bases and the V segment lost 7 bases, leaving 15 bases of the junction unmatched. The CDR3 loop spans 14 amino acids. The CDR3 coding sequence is TGTGCCAGCATGTTCGCGCTAGCGGGGGATGGCGGGTATTTT. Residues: CASMFALAGDGGYF.

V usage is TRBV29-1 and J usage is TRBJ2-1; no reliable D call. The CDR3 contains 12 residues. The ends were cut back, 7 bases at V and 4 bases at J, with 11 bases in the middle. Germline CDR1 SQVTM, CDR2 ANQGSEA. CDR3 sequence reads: CSAMRSYNEQFF. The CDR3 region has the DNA TGCAGCGCCATGAGGAGTTACAATGAGCAGTTCTTC.

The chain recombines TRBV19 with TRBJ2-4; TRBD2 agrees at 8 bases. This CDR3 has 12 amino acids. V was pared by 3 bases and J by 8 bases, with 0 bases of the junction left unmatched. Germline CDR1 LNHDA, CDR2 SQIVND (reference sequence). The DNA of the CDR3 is TGTGCCAGTAGTATCGGGGGGGACATTCAGTACTTC. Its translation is CASSIGGDIQYF.

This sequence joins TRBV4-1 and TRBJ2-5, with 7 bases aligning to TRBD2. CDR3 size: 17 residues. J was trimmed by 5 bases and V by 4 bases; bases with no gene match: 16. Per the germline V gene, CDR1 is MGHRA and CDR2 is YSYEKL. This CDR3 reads CASSLATPGGLSETQYF. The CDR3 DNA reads TGCGCCAGCAGCCTTGCGACACCGGGGGGTCTCAGCGAGACCCAGTACTTC.

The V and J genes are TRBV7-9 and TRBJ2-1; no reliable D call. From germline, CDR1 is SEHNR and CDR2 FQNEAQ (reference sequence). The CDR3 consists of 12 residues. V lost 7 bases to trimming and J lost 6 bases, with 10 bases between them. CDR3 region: CASKENSNEQFF. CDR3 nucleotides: TGTGCCAGCAAGGAGAACTCCAATGAGCAGTTCTTC.

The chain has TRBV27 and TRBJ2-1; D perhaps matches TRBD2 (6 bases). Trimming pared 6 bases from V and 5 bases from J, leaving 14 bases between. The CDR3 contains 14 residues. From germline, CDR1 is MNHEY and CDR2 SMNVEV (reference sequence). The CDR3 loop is CASRRDLTDNEQFF. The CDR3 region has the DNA TGTGCCAGCAGGCGGGACCTGACTGACAATGAGCAGTTCTTC.

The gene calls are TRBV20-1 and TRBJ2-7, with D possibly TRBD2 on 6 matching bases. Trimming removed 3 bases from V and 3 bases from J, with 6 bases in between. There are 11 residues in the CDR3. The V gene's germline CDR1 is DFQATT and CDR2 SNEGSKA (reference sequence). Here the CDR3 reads CSASSGYEQYF. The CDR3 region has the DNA TGCAGTGCTAGTAGCGGCTACGAGCAGTACTTC.

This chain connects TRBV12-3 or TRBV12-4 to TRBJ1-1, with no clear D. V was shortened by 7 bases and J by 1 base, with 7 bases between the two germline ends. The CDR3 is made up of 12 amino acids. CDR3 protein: CASTPGNTEAFF. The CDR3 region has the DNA TGTGCCAGCACCCCGGGGAACACTGAAGCTTTCTTT.

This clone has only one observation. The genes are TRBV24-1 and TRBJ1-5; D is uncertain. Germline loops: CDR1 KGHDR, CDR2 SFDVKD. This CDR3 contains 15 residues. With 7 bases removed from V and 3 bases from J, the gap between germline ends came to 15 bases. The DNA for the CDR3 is TGTGCCACCAGCGATGGGCCGATGCTCAATCAGCCCCAGCATTTT. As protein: CATSDGPMLNQPQHF.

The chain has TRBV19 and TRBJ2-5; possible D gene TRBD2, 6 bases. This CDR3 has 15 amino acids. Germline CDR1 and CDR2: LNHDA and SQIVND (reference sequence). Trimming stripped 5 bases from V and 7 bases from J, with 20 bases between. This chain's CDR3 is CASSWSGGRSGTQYF. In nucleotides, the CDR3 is TGTGCCAGTAGTTGGTCAGGAGGGAGATCGGGGACCCAGTACTTC.

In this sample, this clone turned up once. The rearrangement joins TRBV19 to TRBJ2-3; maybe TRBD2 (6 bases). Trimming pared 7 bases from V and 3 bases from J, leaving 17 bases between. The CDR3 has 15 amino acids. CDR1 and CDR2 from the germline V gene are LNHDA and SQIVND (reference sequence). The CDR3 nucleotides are TGTGCCAGTAAAAGGAGCGGGCCTCGAACAGATACGCAGTATTTT. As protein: CASKRSGPRTDTQYF.

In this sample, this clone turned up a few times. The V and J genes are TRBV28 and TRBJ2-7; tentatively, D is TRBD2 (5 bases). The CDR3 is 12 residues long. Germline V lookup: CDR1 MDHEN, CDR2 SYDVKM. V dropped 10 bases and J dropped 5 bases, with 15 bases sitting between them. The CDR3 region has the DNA TGTGCCACCGTACGGTTGGAGGACGAGCAGTACTTC. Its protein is CATVRLEDEQYF.

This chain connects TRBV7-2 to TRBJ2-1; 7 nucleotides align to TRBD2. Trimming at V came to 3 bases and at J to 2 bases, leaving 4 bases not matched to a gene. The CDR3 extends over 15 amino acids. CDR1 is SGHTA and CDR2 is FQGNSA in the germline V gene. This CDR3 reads CASSLSGIAYNEQFF. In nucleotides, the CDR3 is TGTGCCAGCAGCTTGAGCGGGATCGCCTACAATGAGCAGTTCTTC.

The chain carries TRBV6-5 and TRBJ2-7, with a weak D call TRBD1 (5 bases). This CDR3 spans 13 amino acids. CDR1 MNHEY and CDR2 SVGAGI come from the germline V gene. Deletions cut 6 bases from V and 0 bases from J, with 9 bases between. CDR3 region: CASRGRASYEQYF. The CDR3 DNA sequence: TGTGCCAGCAGAGGCAGGGCCTCCTACGAGCAGTACTTC.

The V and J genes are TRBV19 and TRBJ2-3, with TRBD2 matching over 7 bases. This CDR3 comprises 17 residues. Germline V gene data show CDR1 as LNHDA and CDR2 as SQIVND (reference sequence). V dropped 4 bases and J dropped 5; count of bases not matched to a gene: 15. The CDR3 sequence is CASSTLRLWGGGDTQYF. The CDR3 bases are TGTGCCAGTAGTACCCTCCGCCTCTGGGGGGGAGGAGATACGCAGTATTTT.

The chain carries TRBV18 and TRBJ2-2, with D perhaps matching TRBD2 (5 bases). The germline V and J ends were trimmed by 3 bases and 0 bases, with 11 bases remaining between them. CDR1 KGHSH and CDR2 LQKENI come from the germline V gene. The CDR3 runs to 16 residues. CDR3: CASSPGLNANTGELFF. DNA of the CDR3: TGTGCCAGCTCACCCGGACTGAACGCGAACACCGGGGAGCTGTTTTTT.

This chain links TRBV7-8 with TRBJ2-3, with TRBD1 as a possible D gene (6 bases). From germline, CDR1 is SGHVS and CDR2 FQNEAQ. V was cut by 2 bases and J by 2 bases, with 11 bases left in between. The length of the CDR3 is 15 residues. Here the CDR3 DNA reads TGTGCCAGCAGCTTATACCAGGGGCCCACAGATACGCAGTATTTT. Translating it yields CASSLYQGPTDTQYF.

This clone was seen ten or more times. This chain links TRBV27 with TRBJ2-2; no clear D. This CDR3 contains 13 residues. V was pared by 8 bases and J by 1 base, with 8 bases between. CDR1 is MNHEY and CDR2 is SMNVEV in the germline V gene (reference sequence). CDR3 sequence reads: CASGMRNTGELFF. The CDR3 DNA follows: TGTGCCAGCGGTATGCGGAACACCGGGGAGCTGTTTTTT.

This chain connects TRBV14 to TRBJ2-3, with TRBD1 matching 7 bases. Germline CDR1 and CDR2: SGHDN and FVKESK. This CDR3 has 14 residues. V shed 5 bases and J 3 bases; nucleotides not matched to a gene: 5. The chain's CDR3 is CASSFRQGTDTQYF. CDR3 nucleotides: TGTGCCAGCAGCTTCCGACAGGGAACAGATACGCAGTATTTT.

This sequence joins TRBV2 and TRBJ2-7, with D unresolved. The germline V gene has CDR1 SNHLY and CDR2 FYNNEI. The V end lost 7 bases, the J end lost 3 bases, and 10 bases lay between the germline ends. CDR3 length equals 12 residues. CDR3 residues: CASTGQNYEQYF. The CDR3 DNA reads TGTGCCAGCACTGGGCAGAACTACGAGCAGTACTTC.

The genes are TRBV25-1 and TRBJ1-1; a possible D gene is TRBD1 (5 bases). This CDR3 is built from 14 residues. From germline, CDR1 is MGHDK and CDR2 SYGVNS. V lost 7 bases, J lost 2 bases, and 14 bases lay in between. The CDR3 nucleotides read TGTGCCAGCAAAGGGGTCTTCAGTAACACTGAAGCTTTCTTT. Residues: CASKGVFSNTEAFF.

The CDR3 protein is CASSPTGLGANVLTF. The CDR3 nucleotides read TGTGCCAGCAGTCCGACAGGCCTTGGGGCCAACGTCCTGACTTTC. The chain carries TRBV2 and TRBJ2-6, with a possible D match to TRBD1 (6 bases). Germline CDR1 and CDR2: SNHLY and FYNNEI. Deletions cut 5 bases from V and 3 bases from J, with 11 bases between. This CDR3 has 15 amino acids. The variable domain in full, with the rest retrieved from reference TRBV2 and TRBJ2-6, is EPEVTQTPSHQVTQMGQEVILRCVPISNHLYFYWYRQILGQKVEFLVSFYNNEISEKSEIFDDQFSVERPDGSNFTLKIRSTKLEDSAMYFCASSPTGLGANVLTFGAGSRLTVL.